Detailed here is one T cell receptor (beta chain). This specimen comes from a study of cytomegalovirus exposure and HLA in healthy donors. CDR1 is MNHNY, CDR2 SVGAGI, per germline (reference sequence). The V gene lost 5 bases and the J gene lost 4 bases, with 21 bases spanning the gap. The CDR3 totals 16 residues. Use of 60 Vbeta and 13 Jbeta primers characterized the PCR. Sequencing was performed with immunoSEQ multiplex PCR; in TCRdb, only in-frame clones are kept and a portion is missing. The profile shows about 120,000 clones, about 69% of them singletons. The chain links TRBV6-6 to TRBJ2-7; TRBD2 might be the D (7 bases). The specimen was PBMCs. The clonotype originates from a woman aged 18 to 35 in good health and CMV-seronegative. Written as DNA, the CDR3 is TGTGCCAGCAGTCCCCTGGGGGGGGGCGAAAGGTACGAGCAGTACTTC. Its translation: CASSPLGGGERYEQYF.